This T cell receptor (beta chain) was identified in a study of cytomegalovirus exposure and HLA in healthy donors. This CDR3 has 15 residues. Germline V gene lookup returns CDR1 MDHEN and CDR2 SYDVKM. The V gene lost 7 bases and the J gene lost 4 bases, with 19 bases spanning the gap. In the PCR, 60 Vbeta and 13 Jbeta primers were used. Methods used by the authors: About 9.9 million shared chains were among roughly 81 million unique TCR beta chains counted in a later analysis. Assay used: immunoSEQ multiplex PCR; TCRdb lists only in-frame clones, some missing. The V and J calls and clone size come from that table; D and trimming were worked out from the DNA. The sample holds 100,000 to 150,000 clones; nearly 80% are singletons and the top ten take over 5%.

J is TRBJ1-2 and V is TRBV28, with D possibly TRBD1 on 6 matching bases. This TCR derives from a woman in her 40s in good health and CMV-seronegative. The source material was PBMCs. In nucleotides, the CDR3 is TGTGCCAGCATCTCCTACGGGGGGCAGGGCTATGGCTACACCTTC. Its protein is CASISYGGQGYGYTF.